Described below is a single TCR beta chain sequence and its context. This clonotype was counted between two and nine times. The antigen it recognizes is unknown. No base qualities exist here, and no much larger clone lies one base off it. These data originate in a study of response to subunit inactivated influenza vaccine (dated by TCRdb to the late 2010s). For the study in its entirety: Deep quantitative T cell receptor repertoire profiling was used in the study to track responses to a trivalent subunit inactivated influenza vaccine.

The CDR3 runs 15 amino acids, cysteine and phenylalanine included. Only the CDR3 region is kept as DNA, spanning 45 bases read in frame from base 1. The V and J ends are trimmed by 1 base and 2 bases, leaving 11 bases between them. Taken from the germline V gene, the CDR1 and CDR2 loops are LGHNA and YSLEER. Per the publication, the time point label means: 45 days after influenza vaccine administration. Libraries were constructed by RT-PCR. Sequencer: Illumina HiSeq 2500. TCRdb passed the public sequencing reads through fastp at Q25 and MiXCR, retaining productive beta sequences. Rows with one shared CDR3 protein collapse into an entry with the most common genes and DNA. The sample has approximately 480,000 distinct CDR3 sequences on record, approximately 11% of them singletons. The ten top clones hold more than 10% of the sample. Results and caveats for the whole study, not just this receptor: It was suggested by the authors that each seasonal influenza vaccination may recruit only a limited number of new T cells.

The sequence is built from TRBV4-3 and TRBJ1-2, and the D gene may be TRBD1, 5 bases matching. This specimen consisted of PBMCs from blood, obtained about 40 days after vaccination. This TCR was recovered from a man aged 50-59 years who received an inactivated influenza vaccine. Donor details come from another sample of the same person, matched by shared clones. The CDR3 here reads CASSQVWGENYGYTF. The DNA reads as follows: TGCGCCAGCAGCCAAGTATGGGGCGAGAACTATGGCTACACCTTC.